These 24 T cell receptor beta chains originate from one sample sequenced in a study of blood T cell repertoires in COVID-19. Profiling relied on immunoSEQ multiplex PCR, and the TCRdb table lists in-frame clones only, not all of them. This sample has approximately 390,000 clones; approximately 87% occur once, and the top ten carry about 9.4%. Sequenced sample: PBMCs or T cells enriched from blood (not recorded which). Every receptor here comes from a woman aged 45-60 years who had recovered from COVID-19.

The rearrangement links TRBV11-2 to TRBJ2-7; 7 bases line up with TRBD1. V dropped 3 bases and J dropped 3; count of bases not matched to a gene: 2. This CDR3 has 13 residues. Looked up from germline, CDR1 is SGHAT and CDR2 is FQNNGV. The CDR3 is CASSFGTDYEQYF. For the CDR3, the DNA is TGTGCCAGCAGCTTCGGGACAGACTACGAGCAGTACTTC.

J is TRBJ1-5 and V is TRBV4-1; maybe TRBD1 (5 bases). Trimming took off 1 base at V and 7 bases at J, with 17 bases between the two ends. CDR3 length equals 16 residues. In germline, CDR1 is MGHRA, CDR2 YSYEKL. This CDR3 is CASSQVDGGIGQPQHF. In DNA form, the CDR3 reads TGCGCCAGCAGCCAAGTCGACGGGGGGATAGGGCAGCCCCAGCATTTT.

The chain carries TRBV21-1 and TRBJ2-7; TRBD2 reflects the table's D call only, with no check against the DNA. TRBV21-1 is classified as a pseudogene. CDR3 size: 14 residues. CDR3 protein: CASSKVLANYEQYF. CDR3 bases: TGTGCCAGCAGCAAAGTTTTAGCAAACTACGAGCAGTACTTC.

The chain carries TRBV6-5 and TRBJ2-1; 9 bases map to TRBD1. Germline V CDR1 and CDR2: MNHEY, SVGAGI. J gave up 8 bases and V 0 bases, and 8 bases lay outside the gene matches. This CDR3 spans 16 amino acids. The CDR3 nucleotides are TGTGCCAGCAGTTACTCACCGGGACAGGGTCAGGATGAGCAGTTCTTC. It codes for CASSYSPGQGQDEQFF.

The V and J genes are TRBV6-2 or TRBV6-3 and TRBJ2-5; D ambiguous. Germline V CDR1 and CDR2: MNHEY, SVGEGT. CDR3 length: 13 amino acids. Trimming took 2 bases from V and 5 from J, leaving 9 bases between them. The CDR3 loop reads CASSYTSEETQYF. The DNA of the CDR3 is TGTGCCAGCAGTTACACAAGCGAGGAGACCCAGTACTTC.

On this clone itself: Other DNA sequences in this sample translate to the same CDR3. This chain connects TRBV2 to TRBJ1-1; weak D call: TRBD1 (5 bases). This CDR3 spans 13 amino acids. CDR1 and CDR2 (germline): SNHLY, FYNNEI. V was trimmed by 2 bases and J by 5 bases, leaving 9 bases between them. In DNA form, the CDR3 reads TGTGCCAGCAGTGAAAGGGGATGGACTGAAGCTTTCTTT. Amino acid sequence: CASSERGWTEAFF.

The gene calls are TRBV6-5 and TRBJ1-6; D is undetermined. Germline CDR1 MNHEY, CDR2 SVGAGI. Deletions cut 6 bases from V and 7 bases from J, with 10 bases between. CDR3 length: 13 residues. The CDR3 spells CASSASGNSPLHF. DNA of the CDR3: TGTGCCAGCAGCGCATCGGGGAATTCACCCCTCCACTTT.

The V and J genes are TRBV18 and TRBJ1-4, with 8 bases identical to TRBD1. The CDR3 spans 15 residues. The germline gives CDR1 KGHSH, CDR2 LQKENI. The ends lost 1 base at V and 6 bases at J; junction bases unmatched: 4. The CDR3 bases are TGTGCCAGCTCACCACGAACAGGGGGGGATGAAAAACTGTTTTTT. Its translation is CASSPRTGGDEKLFF.

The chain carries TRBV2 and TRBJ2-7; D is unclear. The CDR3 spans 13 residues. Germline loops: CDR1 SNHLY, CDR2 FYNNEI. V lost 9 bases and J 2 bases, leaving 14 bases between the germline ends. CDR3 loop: CASTSGLPYEQYF. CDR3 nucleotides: TGTGCCAGTACGTCAGGTTTGCCCTACGAGCAGTACTTC.

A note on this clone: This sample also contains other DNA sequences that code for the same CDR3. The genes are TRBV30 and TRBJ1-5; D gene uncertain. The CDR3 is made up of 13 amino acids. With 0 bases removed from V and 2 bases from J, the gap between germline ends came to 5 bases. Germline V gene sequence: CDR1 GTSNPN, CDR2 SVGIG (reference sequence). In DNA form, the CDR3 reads TGTGCCTGGAGTGTCCAGGGCAATCAGCCCCAGCATTTT. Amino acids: CAWSVQGNQPQHF.

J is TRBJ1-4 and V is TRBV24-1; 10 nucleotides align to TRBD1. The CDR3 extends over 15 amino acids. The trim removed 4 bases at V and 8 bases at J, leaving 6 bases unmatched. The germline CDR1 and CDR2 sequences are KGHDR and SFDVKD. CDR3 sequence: CATSETGTGDEKLFF. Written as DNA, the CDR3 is TGTGCCACCAGTGAAACCGGGACAGGGGACGAAAAACTGTTTTTT.

The CDR3 here is CASSQRRDTGELFF. CDR3 bases: TGTGCCAGCAGCCAACGGCGGGACACCGGGGAGCTGTTTTTT. The V and J genes are TRBV3-1 (or the pseudogene TRBV3-2) and TRBJ2-2; D possibly corresponds to TRBD2 (5 bases). Germline V gene data show CDR1 as LGHDT and CDR2 as YNNKEL (reference sequence). There are 14 residues in the CDR3. Trimming took off 2 bases at V and 3 bases at J, with 7 bases between the two ends.

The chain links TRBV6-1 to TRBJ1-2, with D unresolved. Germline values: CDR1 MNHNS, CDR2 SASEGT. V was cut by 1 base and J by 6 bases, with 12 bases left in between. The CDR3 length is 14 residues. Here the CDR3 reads CASSEVFRQNGYTF. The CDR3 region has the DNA TGTGCCAGCAGTGAAGTGTTTCGCCAGAATGGCTACACCTTC.

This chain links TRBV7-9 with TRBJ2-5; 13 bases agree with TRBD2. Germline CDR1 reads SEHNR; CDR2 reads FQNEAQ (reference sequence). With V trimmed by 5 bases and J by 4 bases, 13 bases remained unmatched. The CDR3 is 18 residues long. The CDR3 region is CASSPWGTSGKMGETQYF. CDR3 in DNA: TGTGCCAGCAGCCCCTGGGGGACTAGCGGGAAAATGGGAGAGACCCAGTACTTC.

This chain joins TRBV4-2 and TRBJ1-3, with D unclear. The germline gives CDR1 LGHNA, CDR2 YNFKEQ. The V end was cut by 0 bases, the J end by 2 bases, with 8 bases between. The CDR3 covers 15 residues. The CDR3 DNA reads TGTGCCAGCAGCCAAGATTGGCCAGCTGGAAACACCATATATTTT. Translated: CASSQDWPAGNTIYF.

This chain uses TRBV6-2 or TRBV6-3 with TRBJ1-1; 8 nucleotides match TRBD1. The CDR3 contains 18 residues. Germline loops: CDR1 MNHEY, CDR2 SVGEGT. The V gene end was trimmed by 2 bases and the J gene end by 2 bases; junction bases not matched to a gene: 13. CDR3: CASSYRRQGSILNTEAFF. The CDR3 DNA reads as TGTGCCAGCAGTTACCGCCGACAGGGGTCCATTTTAAACACTGAAGCTTTCTTT.

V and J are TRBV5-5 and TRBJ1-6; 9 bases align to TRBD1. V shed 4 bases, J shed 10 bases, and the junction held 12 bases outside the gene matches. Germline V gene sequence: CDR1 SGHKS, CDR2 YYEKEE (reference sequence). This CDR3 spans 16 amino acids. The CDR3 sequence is CASSRDSDRGKSPLHF. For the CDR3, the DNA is TGTGCCAGCAGCCGCGATTCTGACAGGGGGAAGTCACCCCTCCACTTT.

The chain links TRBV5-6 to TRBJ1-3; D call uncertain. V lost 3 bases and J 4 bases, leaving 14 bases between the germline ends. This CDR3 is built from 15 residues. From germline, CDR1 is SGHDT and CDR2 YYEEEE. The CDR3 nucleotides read TGTGCCAGCAGCTCAGCTACTATGACGGGAAACACCATATATTTT. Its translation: CASSSATMTGNTIYF.

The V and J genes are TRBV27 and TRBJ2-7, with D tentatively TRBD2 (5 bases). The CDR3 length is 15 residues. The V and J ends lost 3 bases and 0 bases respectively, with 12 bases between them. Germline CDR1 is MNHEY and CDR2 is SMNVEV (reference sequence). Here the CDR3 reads CASSFYGENSYEQYF. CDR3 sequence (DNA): TGTGCCAGCAGTTTTTACGGGGAAAACTCCTACGAGCAGTACTTC.

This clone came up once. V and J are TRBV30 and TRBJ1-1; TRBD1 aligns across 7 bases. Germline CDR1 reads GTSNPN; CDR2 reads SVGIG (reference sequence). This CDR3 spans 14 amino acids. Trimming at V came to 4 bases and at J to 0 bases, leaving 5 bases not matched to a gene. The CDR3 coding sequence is TGTGCCTGGATGGGGGACAGATTGAACACTGAAGCTTTCTTT. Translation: CAWMGDRLNTEAFF.

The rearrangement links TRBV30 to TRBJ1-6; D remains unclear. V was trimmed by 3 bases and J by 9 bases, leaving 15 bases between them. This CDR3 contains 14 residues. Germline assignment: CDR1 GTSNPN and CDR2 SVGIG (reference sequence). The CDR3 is CAWSRTGEISPLHF. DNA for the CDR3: TGTGCCTGGAGCCGGACTGGCGAAATTTCACCCCTCCACTTT.

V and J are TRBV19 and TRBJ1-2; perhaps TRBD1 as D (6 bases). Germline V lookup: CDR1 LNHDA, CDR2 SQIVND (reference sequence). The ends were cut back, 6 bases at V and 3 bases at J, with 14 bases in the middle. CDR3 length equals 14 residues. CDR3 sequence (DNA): TGTGCCAGTAGATTTCTGTCAGGGGACTATGGCTACACCTTC. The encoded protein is CASRFLSGDYGYTF.

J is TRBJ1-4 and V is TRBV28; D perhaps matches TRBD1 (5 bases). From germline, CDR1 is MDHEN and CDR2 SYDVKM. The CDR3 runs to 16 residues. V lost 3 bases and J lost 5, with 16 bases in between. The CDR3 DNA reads TGTGCCAGCAGTTTGACAAAGACAGAGAGGAATGAAAAACTGTTTTTT. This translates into CASSLTKTERNEKLFF. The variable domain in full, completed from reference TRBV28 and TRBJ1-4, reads DVKVTQSSRYLVKRTGEKVFLECVQDMDHENMFWYRQDPGLGLRLIYFSYDVKMKEKGDIPEGYSVSREKKERFSLILESASTNQTSMYLCASSLTKTERNEKLFFGSGTQLSVL.

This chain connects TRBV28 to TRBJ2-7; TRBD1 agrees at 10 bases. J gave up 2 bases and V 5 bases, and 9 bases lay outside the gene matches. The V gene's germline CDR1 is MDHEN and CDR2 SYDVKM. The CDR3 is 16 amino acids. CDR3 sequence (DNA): TGTGCCAGCAGTCACAATCTGGGGACAGGGGCCTACGAGCAGTACTTC. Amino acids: CASSHNLGTGAYEQYF.